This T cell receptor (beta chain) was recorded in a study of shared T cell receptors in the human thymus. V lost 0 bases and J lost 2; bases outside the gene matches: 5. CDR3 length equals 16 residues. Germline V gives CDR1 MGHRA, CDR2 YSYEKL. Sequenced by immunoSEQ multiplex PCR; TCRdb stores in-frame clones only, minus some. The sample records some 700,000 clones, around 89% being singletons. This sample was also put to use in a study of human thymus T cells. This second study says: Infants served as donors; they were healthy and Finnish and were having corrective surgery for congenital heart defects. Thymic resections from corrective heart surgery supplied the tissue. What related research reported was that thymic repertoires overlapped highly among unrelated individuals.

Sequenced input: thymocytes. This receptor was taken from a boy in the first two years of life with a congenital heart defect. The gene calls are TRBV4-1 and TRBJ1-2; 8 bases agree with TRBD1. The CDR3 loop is CASSQDPRTGNYGYTF. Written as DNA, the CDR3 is TGCGCCAGCAGCCAAGACCCTCGGACAGGGAACTATGGCTACACCTTC.